The rows below give T cell receptor beta chains drawn from one sample of a study of blood T cell repertoires in COVID-19. TCRdb keeps only in-frame clones here, not all; method: immunoSEQ multiplex PCR. In the table there are over 150,000 clones, around 90% of which are singletons. Specimen: PBMCs or T cells enriched from blood (not recorded which). The source is a woman younger than 45 who had recovered from COVID-19. The CDR3 runs from the conserved cysteine through the conserved F or W. Fields, in order: D gene, J gene, clone size, V gene, CDR3 protein, CDR3 DNA. The D gene is left open where the match is weak. Some rows mark clone size as missing; the rest say once, few, many or name a class of expanded clone.

D: TRBD1
J: TRBJ1-3
size: once
V: TRBV30
CDR3: CACTLWTGSSGNTIYF
DNA: TGTGCCTGCACACTATGGACAGGGAGCTCTGGAAACACCATATATTTT

D: TRBD1
J: TRBJ1-2
size: NA
V: TRBV7-9
CDR3: CASSYVTGGGYTF
DNA: TGTGCCAGCAGTTATGTGACAGGGGGAGGCTACACCTTC

D: TRBD2
J: TRBJ2-7
size: many
V: TRBV11-3
CDR3: CASSPSLAGVYEQYF
DNA: TGTGCCAGCAGCCCCTCGCTAGCGGGGGTCTACGAGCAGTACTTC

D: NA
J: TRBJ2-7
size: NA
V: TRBV5-4
CDR3: CASSLGRGGFYEQYF
DNA: TGTGCCAGCAGCTTGGGGCGGGGAGGCTTCTACGAGCAGTACTTC

D: TRBD1
J: TRBJ1-2
size: NA
V: TRBV7-2
CDR3: CASRPGTEQYGYTF
DNA: TGTGCCAGCAGGCCCGGGACAGAGCAATATGGCTACACCTTC

D: NA
J: TRBJ1-5
size: once
V: TRBV6-5
CDR3: CASRPQGRGQPQHF
DNA: TGTGCCAGCAGGCCACAGGGCCGGGGTCAGCCCCAGCATTTT

D: NA
J: TRBJ1-5
size: NA
V: TRBV2
CDR3: CASSEGGGRQPQHF
DNA: TGTGCCAGCAGTGAAGGCGGGGGCAGGCAGCCCCAGCATTTT

D: TRBD2
J: TRBJ2-1
size: NA
V: TRBV5-6
CDR3: CASSLGLGNEQFF
DNA: TGTGCCAGCAGCCTGGGACTAGGGAATGAGCAGTTCTTC

D: TRBD1
J: TRBJ1-1
size: NA
V: TRBV2
CDR3: CASTLQGSNTEAFF
DNA: TGTGCCAGCACCTTACAGGGGAGCAACACTGAAGCTTTCTTT

D: NA
J: TRBJ1-5
size: NA
V: TRBV7-6
CDR3: CASSRGTGSNQPQHF
DNA: TGTGCCAGCAGCCGGGGAACGGGGAGCAATCAGCCCCAGCATTTT

D: NA
J: TRBJ1-3
size: NA
V: TRBV7-9
CDR3: CASSLAGGSLSGNTIYF
DNA: TGTGCCAGCAGCTTAGCGGGGGGATCCCTTTCTGGAAACACCATATATTTT

D: NA
J: TRBJ1-5
size: NA
V: TRBV15
CDR3: CATSRAGTNQPQHF
DNA: TGTGCCACCAGCAGAGCCGGTACTAATCAGCCCCAGCATTTT

D: NA
J: TRBJ1-4
size: NA
V: TRBV24-1
CDR3: CATSDGTTTNEKLFF
DNA: TGTGCCACCAGTGATGGGACAACAACAAATGAAAAACTGTTTTTT

D: NA
J: TRBJ2-1
size: NA
V: TRBV2
CDR3: CASSEGFGRETNEQFF
DNA: TGTGCCAGCAGTGAAGGGTTCGGGAGAGAGACCAATGAGCAGTTCTTC

D: NA
J: TRBJ2-5
size: NA
V: TRBV27
CDR3: CASSLRGSQETQYF
DNA: TGTGCCAGCAGTTTACGGGGATCCCAAGAGACCCAGTACTTC

D: NA
J: TRBJ1-1
size: many
V: TRBV7-3
CDR3: CASSLTGGNTEAFF
DNA: TGTGCCAGCAGCTTAACAGGAGGGAACACTGAAGCTTTCTTT

D: TRBD1
J: TRBJ2-5
size: NA
V: TRBV7-9
CDR3: CASSSPGQGARETQYF
DNA: TGTGCCAGCAGCTCGCCGGGACAGGGGGCCAGGGAGACCCAGTACTTC

D: TRBD1
J: TRBJ1-5
size: NA
V: TRBV28
CDR3: CASRRQGSNQPQHF
DNA: TGTGCCAGCAGGCGACAGGGGAGCAATCAGCCCCAGCATTTT

D: NA
J: TRBJ1-1
size: NA
V: TRBV19
CDR3: CASSIYTGPNTEAFF
DNA: TGTGCCAGTAGTATATACACAGGACCGAACACTGAAGCTTTCTTT

D: NA
J: TRBJ2-2
size: NA
V: TRBV5-1
CDR3: CASSFTVTNTGELFF
DNA: TGCGCCAGCAGCTTTACAGTGACGAACACCGGGGAGCTGTTTTTT

D: TRBD2
J: TRBJ2-5
size: NA
V: TRBV7-2
CDR3: CASSDGLAGAETQYF
DNA: TGTGCCAGCAGCGACGGACTAGCGGGAGCAGAGACCCAGTACTTC

D: NA
J: TRBJ2-5
size: NA
V: TRBV27
CDR3: CASFQGAGGNTQETQYF
DNA: TGTGCCAGCTTTCAGGGGGCGGGGGGGAACACACAAGAGACCCAGTACTTC

D: NA
J: TRBJ2-2
size: NA
V: TRBV25-1
CDR3: CASRGHNTGELFF
DNA: TGTGCCAGCAGGGGACATAACACCGGGGAGCTGTTTTTT

D: NA
J: TRBJ2-7
size: NA
V: TRBV7-6
CDR3: CASSLVSVGGVVEQYF
DNA: TGTGCCAGCAGCTTAGTATCAGTAGGCGGGGTGGTCGAGCAGTACTTC

D: TRBD1
J: TRBJ2-5
size: NA
V: TRBV5-1
CDR3: CASSTGTGPQETQYF
DNA: TGCGCCAGCAGTACCGGGACAGGGCCTCAAGAGACCCAGTACTTC

D: TRBD2
J: TRBJ2-1
size: many
V: TRBV7-3
CDR3: CASSLAGGLYEQFF
DNA: TGTGCCAGCAGCTTAGCGGGGGGGCTCTATGAGCAGTTCTTC

D: NA
J: TRBJ2-1
size: NA
V: TRBV4-1
CDR3: CASSQSTYENEQFF
DNA: TGCGCCAGCAGCCAGTCGACTTATGAGAATGAGCAGTTCTTC

D: NA
J: TRBJ2-7
size: NA
V: TRBV20-1
CDR3: CSASTRDEQYF
DNA: TGCAGTGCTAGTACGAGGGACGAGCAGTACTTC

D: NA
J: TRBJ2-5
size: NA
V: TRBV7-2
CDR3: CASSLVAPGETQYF
DNA: TGTGCCAGCAGCTTAGTGGCTCCGGGAGAGACCCAGTACTTC